Listed here are 31 T cell receptor beta chains from one sample, sequenced in a study of blood T cell repertoires in COVID-19. Profiling relied on immunoSEQ multiplex PCR, and the TCRdb table lists in-frame clones only, not all of them. Of some 68,000 clones listed, 70% to 90% are singletons. Material: peripheral blood. These receptors were collected from a woman aged 45-65 years with COVID-19, enrolled during active disease.

This sequence joins TRBV6-1 and TRBJ2-7; the match to TRBD1 covers 11 bases. Per the germline V gene, CDR1 is MNHNS and CDR2 is SASEGT. The CDR3 has 15 residues. V shed 5 bases and J 6 bases; nucleotides not matched to a gene: 9. The CDR3 sequence is CASSFGGQGASEQYF. The CDR3 region has the DNA TGTGCCAGCAGTTTCGGTGGACAGGGGGCGTCCGAGCAGTACTTC.

CDR3 in amino acids: CAWQGARGNTIYF. The CDR3 DNA reads as TGTGCCTGGCAGGGGGCGAGAGGAAACACCATATATTTT. This chain joins TRBV30 and TRBJ1-3, with TRBD1 matching 8 bases. Germline assignment: CDR1 GTSNPN and CDR2 SVGIG (reference sequence). The ends lost 5 bases at V and 4 bases at J; junction bases unmatched: 4. The CDR3 loop spans 13 amino acids. Full variable domain (remainder filled in from reference TRBV30 and TRBJ1-3): SQTIHQWPATLVQPVGSPLSLECTVEGTSNPNLYWYRQAAGRGLQLLFYSVGIGQISSEVPQNLSASRPQDRQFILSSKKLLLSDSGFYLCAWQGARGNTIYFGEGSWLTVV.

The sample holds a few counts of this clone. V usage is TRBV19 and J usage is TRBJ1-6, with TRBD1 as a possible D gene (6 bases). Trimming stripped 7 bases from V and 6 bases from J, with 13 bases between. CDR3 length equals 14 residues. Germline V gene data show CDR1 as LNHDA and CDR2 as SQIVND (reference sequence). CDR3 in amino acids: CASTKDSANSPLHF. The DNA of the CDR3 is TGTGCCAGTACCAAGGACAGTGCTAATTCACCCCTCCACTTT.

The rearrangement uses TRBV7-3 and TRBJ2-3, with TRBD1 matching over 8 bases. Germline CDR1 SGHTA, CDR2 FQGTGA. The V segment lost 4 bases and the J segment 2 bases; nucleotides outside the gene matches: 5. This CDR3 is built from 15 residues. DNA of the CDR3: TGTGCCAGCAGCTCCTGGACAGGGACCACAGATACGCAGTATTTT. Residues: CASSSWTGTTDTQYF.

By share, this clone counts as medium-sized (0.01 to 0.1%). The V and J genes are TRBV5-1 and TRBJ2-7, with a weak D call TRBD1 (6 bases). V was shortened by 4 bases and J by 6 bases, with 14 bases between the two germline ends. Germline CDR1 is SGHRS and CDR2 is YFSETQ. The CDR3 length is 13 residues. The CDR3 reads CASSPDRIGEQYF. The CDR3 DNA sequence: TGCGCCAGCAGCCCCGACAGGATCGGCGAGCAGTACTTC.

J is TRBJ1-2 and V is TRBV29-1, with 10 bases that match TRBD1. Per germline, CDR1 SQVTM and CDR2 ANQGSEA. The CDR3 loop spans 12 amino acids. V trimming: 7 bases; J trimming: 8 bases; junction bases outside the gene matches: 7. In DNA, the CDR3 is TGCAGCGGCAGACAGGGGGCGGAGGGCTACACCTTC. This encodes CSGRQGAEGYTF.

The chain carries TRBV6-5 and TRBJ2-1; 9 bases line up with TRBD1. V shed 6 bases, J shed 9 bases, and the junction held 9 bases outside the gene matches. The CDR3 is 14 amino acids. CDR1 MNHEY and CDR2 SVGAGI come from the germline V gene. CDR3 residues: CASRGGTGRGEQFF. The DNA of the CDR3 is TGTGCCAGCAGAGGGGGGACAGGGCGAGGTGAGCAGTTCTTC.

This CDR3 is CASSRASPGFSSPLHF. The CDR3 nucleotides are TGTGCCAGCAGTCGTGCCAGCCCAGGGTTTAGTTCACCCCTCCACTTT. The gene calls are TRBV28 and TRBJ1-6; D possibly corresponds to TRBD1 (5 bases). CDR3 length equals 16 residues. The V end lost 5 bases, the J end lost 9 bases, and 20 bases lay between the germline ends. Germline values: CDR1 MDHEN, CDR2 SYDVKM.

The rearrangement links TRBV4-1 to TRBJ1-6; 7 positions match TRBD1. Germline V gives CDR1 MGHRA, CDR2 YSYEKL. Trimming removed 3 bases from V and 3 bases from J; junction bases left unmatched: 5. This CDR3 is built from 16 residues. CDR3 protein: CASSQPGTVYNSPLHF. The CDR3 nucleotides are TGCGCCAGCAGCCAGCCGGGGACAGTCTATAATTCACCCCTCCACTTT.

This chain uses TRBV7-6 with TRBJ2-1; 11 nucleotides agree with TRBD2. Per germline, CDR1 SGHVS and CDR2 FNYEAQ. The CDR3 has 17 amino acids. V trimming: 6 bases; J trimming: 14 bases; junction bases outside the gene matches: 21. The CDR3 DNA reads as TGTGCCAGCAGTCCTCTAGTGGGTGGTACTAGCGGGAGAGCGGAGTTCTTC. It is translated as CASSPLVGGTSGRAEFF.

This sequence joins TRBV4-3 and TRBJ2-2; maybe TRBD1 (6 bases). V was clipped by 0 bases and J by 0 bases, with 11 bases between them. Per the germline V gene, CDR1 is LGHNA and CDR2 is YSLEER. The CDR3 runs to 17 residues. The chain's CDR3 is CASSQDWGTSNTGELFF. The CDR3 DNA is TGCGCCAGCAGCCAAGATTGGGGGACATCGAACACCGGGGAGCTGTTTTTT.

This chain links TRBV6-4 with TRBJ1-4, with D tentatively TRBD1 (5 bases). This CDR3 has 14 residues. Trimming cost V 3 bases and J 7 bases, with 12 bases left between them. The germline gives CDR1 MRHNA, CDR2 SNTAGT. The DNA for the CDR3 is TGTGCCAGCAGTGAGGGGGGTGGACGTGAAAAACTGTTTTTT. Protein sequence: CASSEGGGREKLFF.

V and J are TRBV24-1 and TRBJ2-7; maybe TRBD1 (5 bases). Per germline, CDR1 KGHDR and CDR2 SFDVKD. The CDR3 covers 13 residues. Trimming shortened V by 3 bases and J by 3 bases, and 8 bases separated the two germline ends. Written as DNA, the CDR3 is TGTGCCACCAGTGATGGGCAGGGCTACGAGCAGTACTTC. It codes for CATSDGQGYEQYF.

The rearrangement joins TRBV19 to TRBJ1-4; 8 nucleotides align to TRBD1. The length of the CDR3 is 13 residues. Germline CDR1 is LNHDA and CDR2 is SQIVND (reference sequence). With 11 bases clipped from V and 8 bases from J, the junction kept 10 bases outside the gene matches. The CDR3 is CAGSGGAGEKLFF. DNA of the CDR3: TGTGCCGGATCAGGGGGCGCCGGAGAAAAACTGTTTTTT.

The CDR3 bases are TGTGCCAGCAGTGTTCTAGCGGGGAACGAAGGACAGTTCTTC. It translates to CASSVLAGNEGQFF. The rearrangement links TRBV2 to TRBJ2-1; the match to TRBD2 covers 9 bases. Germline V gene lookup returns CDR1 SNHLY and CDR2 FYNNEI. This CDR3 spans 14 amino acids. Trimming cost V 4 bases and J 13 bases; bases outside gene matches: 11.

The chain employs TRBV5-5 and TRBJ1-4, with TRBD1 matching 7 bases. V gave up 4 bases and J gave up 8 bases; unmatched junction bases: 5. The CDR3 has 13 amino acids. Germline values: CDR1 SGHKS, CDR2 YYEKEE (reference sequence). Written as DNA, the CDR3 is TGTGCCAGCAGCCGACAGGGAATAGAAAAACTGTTTTTT. Amino acids: CASSRQGIEKLFF.

The rearrangement uses TRBV19 and TRBJ2-7; a possible D gene is TRBD2 (5 bases). V lost 3 bases and J 0 bases, leaving 15 bases between the germline ends. This CDR3 comprises 16 residues. Looked up from germline, CDR1 is LNHDA and CDR2 is SQIVND (reference sequence). Here the CDR3 reads CASSIGGTAGSYEQYF. DNA for the CDR3: TGTGCCAGTAGTATCGGTGGCACCGCGGGCTCCTACGAGCAGTACTTC.

V gene TRBV7-8 combines with J gene TRBJ1-5; 8 bases fit TRBD1. Germline V lookup: CDR1 SGHVS, CDR2 FQNEAQ. Unmatched junction bases numbered 7, after V lost 2 bases and J lost 4 bases. CDR3 length equals 16 residues. The CDR3 coding sequence is TGTGCCAGCAGCTTATCAGGGGGCAATCGAAATCAGCCCCAGCATTTT. Translated: CASSLSGGNRNQPQHF.

The rearrangement joins TRBV5-4 to TRBJ2-1, with TRBD2 identical over 8 bases. Germline V gives CDR1 SGHNT, CDR2 YYREEE (reference sequence). The V segment lost 0 bases and the J segment 10 bases; nucleotides outside the gene matches: 12. CDR3 size: 16 residues. The CDR3 sequence: CASSLGGTSRSYEQFF. CDR3 coding DNA: TGTGCCAGCAGCTTGGGGGGGACTAGTCGGTCCTACGAGCAGTTCTTC.

The CDR3: CAVRDRGPQGYGYTF. CDR3 nucleotide sequence: TGTGCCGTCCGGGACAGGGGGCCCCAGGGGTATGGCTACACCTTC. The chain carries TRBV19 and TRBJ1-2; 12 bases fit TRBD1. The junction had 12 bases not matched to a gene; V was cut back by 11 bases and J by 5 bases. The V gene's germline CDR1 is LNHDA and CDR2 SQIVND (reference sequence). This CDR3 spans 15 amino acids.

The J gene is TRBJ2-5, the V gene TRBV7-3, with TRBD1 matching over 8 bases. CDR1 and CDR2 (germline): SGHTA, FQGTGA. With 1 base clipped from V and 5 bases from J, the junction kept 6 bases outside the gene matches. CDR3 length equals 15 residues. The CDR3, as DNA: TGTGCCAGCAGCTTAAGACAGGGGATGAGGGAGACCCAGTACTTC. Translating it yields CASSLRQGMRETQYF.

The chain uses TRBV4-3 and TRBJ2-2; D remains ambiguous. V was pared by 3 bases and J by 2 bases, with 4 bases between. Per germline, CDR1 LGHNA and CDR2 YSLEER. CDR3 length equals 13 residues. The CDR3, as DNA: TGCGCCAGCAGCCATCATAACACCGGGGAGCTGTTTTTT. It translates to CASSHHNTGELFF.

This clone was counted a single time. CDR3 protein: CASRPQTGAGNTIYF. In DNA, the CDR3 is TGTGCCAGCAGGCCTCAGACAGGGGCTGGAAACACCATATATTTT. The chain has TRBV27 and TRBJ1-3, with 8 bases matching TRBD1. Unmatched junction bases numbered 6, after V lost 6 bases and J lost 2 bases. CDR3 length: 15 residues. CDR1 is MNHEY, CDR2 SMNVEV, per germline (reference sequence).

V gene TRBV4-1 combines with J gene TRBJ2-1; perhaps TRBD2 as D (6 bases). The CDR3 is made up of 14 amino acids. Germline CDR1 and CDR2: MGHRA and YSYEKL. V lost 7 bases and J 7 bases, leaving 17 bases between the germline ends. In DNA, the CDR3 is TGCGCCAGCAAATCGCGGAGTGGGGGGAATGAGCAGTTCTTC. Translation gives CASKSRSGGNEQFF.

This clone was seen a handful of times. This chain links TRBV7-6 with TRBJ2-3; D is uncertain. The CDR3 has 12 residues. Germline lookup yields CDR1 SGHVS and CDR2 FNYEAQ. The ends were cut back, 6 bases at V and 8 bases at J, with 12 bases in the middle. The CDR3 protein is CASSPTPATQYF. Here the CDR3 DNA reads TGTGCCAGCAGTCCTACTCCCGCTACGCAGTATTTT.

CDR3 coding DNA: TGTGCCAGCAGAGTGACAGGGGGCACCGGGGAGCTGTTTTTT. This encodes CASRVTGGTGELFF. The genes are TRBV6-6 and TRBJ2-2; TRBD1 matches 9 bases. CDR3 length equals 14 residues. The V and J ends lost 6 bases and 4 bases, in that order; junction bases with no gene match: 3. Germline CDR1 MNHNY, CDR2 SVGAGI (reference sequence).

The rearrangement joins TRBV30 to TRBJ2-7, with 13 nucleotides matching TRBD2. Looked up from germline, CDR1 is GTSNPN and CDR2 is SVGIG (reference sequence). V lost 0 bases, J lost 7 bases, and 3 bases stayed unmatched. The CDR3 totals 14 residues. The CDR3 DNA reads TGTGCCTGGAGTGTACTAGCGGGAGGGCAAGAGCAGTACTTC. Translation: CAWSVLAGGQEQYF.

This chain links TRBV10-1 with TRBJ2-1; the D gene is possibly TRBD2 (6 bases). Germline values: CDR1 WNHNN, CDR2 SYGVQD (reference sequence). Deletions cut 2 bases from V and 0 bases from J, with 11 bases between. This CDR3 region has 16 residues. The CDR3 DNA is TGCGCCAGCAGTGAGGGGGGGTACAACTCCTACAATGAGCAGTTCTTC. Translation: CASSEGGYNSYNEQFF.

The CDR3: CASSIVNSPLHF. The CDR3, as DNA: TGTGCCAGCAGCATAGTGAATTCACCCCTCCACTTT. The V gene is TRBV5-8, the J gene TRBJ1-6; the D is unclear. This CDR3 region has 12 residues. Germline V lookup: CDR1 SGHTS, CDR2 YDEGEE. V lost 4 bases and J lost 7, with 6 bases in between. The complete variable domain, with remaining parts taken from reference TRBV5-8 and TRBJ1-6, reads EAGVTQSPTHLIKTRGQQATLRCSPISGHTSVYWYQQALGLGLQFLLWYDEGEERNRGNFPPRFSGRQFPNYSSELNVNALELEDSALYLCASSIVNSPLHFGNGTRLTVT.

This clone was observed a few times. The chain recombines TRBV5-6 with TRBJ1-2; D is unresolved. Germline-derived CDR1 and CDR2 are SGHDT and YYEEEE. This CDR3 is built from 14 residues. V lost 0 bases and J lost 1, with 7 bases in between. The chain's CDR3 is CASSLARLNYGYTF. In DNA, the CDR3 is TGTGCCAGCAGCTTGGCCAGACTTAACTATGGCTACACCTTC.

The gene calls are TRBV20-1 and TRBJ1-1, with D hard to call. Trimming took 1 base from V and 5 from J, leaving 5 bases between them. CDR1 and CDR2 from the germline V gene are DFQATT and SNEGSKA (reference sequence). The CDR3 is 11 residues long. Here the CDR3 DNA reads TGCAGTGCTAGAGGGGCTACTGAAGCTTTCTTT. It codes for CSARGATEAFF.